This T cell receptor beta chain was recovered during a study of CD8+ T cells in alopecia areata. As regards this clone: As yet, its antigen is unknown.

This sample's treatment: oral pan-JAK inhibitor, 5-10 mg twice daily. Study outcomes and limitations: Uncertain still, given a single nonresponder, is whether baseline CD8+ expansion links to response. The study also sequences resident alphabeta T cells of normal skin in scalp samples.

CDR1 and CDR2 from the germline V gene are MNHEY and SMNVEV (reference sequence). The germline V and J ends were trimmed by 2 bases and 3 bases, with 8 bases remaining between them. CDR3 size: 13 residues. cDNA serving as the sequencing template came from extracted, reverse transcribed RNA. Method: immunoSEQ multiplex PCR; TCRdb's copy keeps in-frame clones and lacks some. Among about 180,000 clones listed, around 58% were seen once. The chain employs TRBV27 and TRBJ2-7; the D gene is possibly TRBD1 (6 bases). The sequencing used CD4+ T cells sorted from blood, collected around week 55, from a patient treated with tofacitinib. This receptor was taken from a human donor with alopecia areata. The CDR3 is CASSLDRNYEQYF. The CDR3, as DNA: TGTGCCAGCAGTTTAGACAGGAACTACGAGCAGTACTTC.